A selection of T cell receptor beta chains follows, all from one sample in a study of T cells in Graves' hyperthyroidism and ophthalmopathy. TCRdb recomputed calls from the multiplex PCR reads with MiXCR, one row per CDR3 protein. Here the sample spans 450,000 to 650,000 distinct CDR3 sequences, about a sixth being singletons. The sample consisted of blood. These receptors all come from a woman between 18 and 29 years old with Graves' ophthalmopathy. The CDR3 runs from the conserved cysteine through the conserved F or W. Each record gives: clone size, D gene, V gene, J gene, CDR3 DNA, CDR3 protein. D genes are given only for firm matches. Only part of the rows carry a size: once, few, many, or a class if the clone is expanded.

abundance: many
d_gene: -
v_gene: TRBV3-1
j_gene: TRBJ2-7
CDR3nt: TGTGCCAGCAGCCAAGGGCACCCCAACGAGCAGTACTTC
CDR3aa: CASSQGHPNEQYF

abundance: few
d_gene: -
v_gene: TRBV7-6
j_gene: TRBJ2-1
CDR3nt: TGTGCCAGCAGCTTAGGAGGGGGGGGACCTTCCTACAATGAGCAGTTCTTC
CDR3aa: CASSLGGGGPSYNEQFF

abundance: many
d_gene: TRBD1
v_gene: TRBV5-1
j_gene: TRBJ2-7
CDR3nt: TGCACCAGCAGCACGCCGGGACAGATTGAGCAGTACTTC
CDR3aa: CTSSTPGQIEQYF

abundance: -
d_gene: -
v_gene: TRBV20-1
j_gene: TRBJ1-1
CDR3nt: TGCAGTGCTAGTCGAGCACCGGGGAACACTGAAGCTTTCTTT
CDR3aa: CSASRAPGNTEAFF

abundance: many
d_gene: TRBD2
v_gene: TRBV11-2
j_gene: TRBJ2-3
CDR3nt: TGTGCCAGCAGCTTAAGTTGGCTAGCGGGCGGTAGCACAGATACGCAGTATTTT
CDR3aa: CASSLSWLAGGSTDTQYF

abundance: -
d_gene: TRBD2
v_gene: TRBV6-2/TRBV6-3
j_gene: TRBJ2-1
CDR3nt: TGTGCCAGCAGTTACGGTTGGTCTAGCGGGAGCCCGTTCTTC
CDR3aa: CASSYGWSSGSPFF

abundance: -
d_gene: TRBD1
v_gene: TRBV4-3
j_gene: TRBJ1-4
CDR3nt: TGCGCCAGCAGCCAACCCGGACAGGGGGCGGAGGGACTTAATGAAAAACTGTTTTTT
CDR3aa: CASSQPGQGAEGLNEKLFF

abundance: -
d_gene: -
v_gene: TRBV5-1
j_gene: TRBJ2-1
CDR3nt: TGTGCCAGCAGCCTCACCAAGCCAACCTCTAATGAGCAGTTCTTC
CDR3aa: CASSLTKPTSNEQFF

abundance: -
d_gene: -
v_gene: TRBV4-3
j_gene: TRBJ1-1
CDR3nt: TGCGCCAGCAGCCAAGATAAGGGAGGCACTGAAGCTTTCTTT
CDR3aa: CASSQDKGGTEAFF

abundance: many
d_gene: -
v_gene: TRBV11-2
j_gene: TRBJ2-7
CDR3nt: TGTGCCAGCAGCTTAGGCGCTGGACTCTCCTACGAGCAGTACTTC
CDR3aa: CASSLGAGLSYEQYF

abundance: many
d_gene: TRBD1
v_gene: TRBV28
j_gene: TRBJ1-1
CDR3nt: TGTGCCAGCAGTTTCCCCCGGTTGGGACAGGGAGTCTCTGAAGCTTTCTTT
CDR3aa: CASSFPRLGQGVSEAFF

abundance: many
d_gene: -
v_gene: TRBV20-1
j_gene: TRBJ2-7
CDR3nt: TGCAGTGCTAGCAGAAGGGCACAGGGGAGGAACGAGCAGTACTTC
CDR3aa: CSASRRAQGRNEQYF

abundance: many
d_gene: -
v_gene: TRBV3-1
j_gene: TRBJ1-4
CDR3nt: TGTGCCAGCAGCCAAGATTCCGGTGAAAAACTGTTTTTT
CDR3aa: CASSQDSGEKLFF

abundance: -
d_gene: TRBD1
v_gene: TRBV5-1
j_gene: TRBJ1-2
CDR3nt: TGCGCCAGCAGCAAAGGGACAGGGGGCATAGATGGCTACACCTTC
CDR3aa: CASSKGTGGIDGYTF

abundance: -
d_gene: TRBD2
v_gene: TRBV6-1
j_gene: TRBJ2-1
CDR3nt: TGTGCCAGCGAAGTATCAGCGGGGGGATTCTACAATGAGCAGTTCTTC
CDR3aa: CASEVSAGGFYNEQFF

abundance: many
d_gene: -
v_gene: TRBV11-2
j_gene: TRBJ1-1
CDR3nt: TGTGCCAGCAGCTTAGACCCAGGGAGGACTGAAGCTTTCTTT
CDR3aa: CASSLDPGRTEAFF

abundance: -
d_gene: TRBD1
v_gene: TRBV13
j_gene: TRBJ2-4
CDR3nt: TGTGCCAGCAGCTTGGTTCTTTCCCGGGACAGGCCAAACATTCAGTACTTC
CDR3aa: CASSLVLSRDRPNIQYF

abundance: -
d_gene: -
v_gene: TRBV28
j_gene: TRBJ2-7
CDR3nt: TGTGCCAGCAGAAATCCCGACAGGACCTACGAGCAGTACTTC
CDR3aa: CASRNPDRTYEQYF

abundance: few
d_gene: -
v_gene: TRBV9
j_gene: TRBJ1-6
CDR3nt: TGTGCCAGCAGCGTAGGGGCGTGGGCCCAGAATTCACCCCTCCACTTT
CDR3aa: CASSVGAWAQNSPLHF

abundance: -
d_gene: -
v_gene: TRBV7-6
j_gene: TRBJ1-6
CDR3nt: TGTGCCAGCAGCTTAGTCGGACCCCTGGAGAATTCACCCCTCCACTTT
CDR3aa: CASSLVGPLENSPLHF

abundance: few
d_gene: TRBD2
v_gene: TRBV4-3
j_gene: TRBJ2-1
CDR3nt: TGCGCCAGCAGCGACGTGACTAGCCATCTTACCTCCTACAATGAGCAGTTCTTC
CDR3aa: CASSDVTSHLTSYNEQFF

abundance: -
d_gene: -
v_gene: TRBV7-9
j_gene: TRBJ1-2
CDR3nt: TGTGCCAGCAGCCAGAAGACAGCTCGAACTAACTATGGCTACACCTTC
CDR3aa: CASSQKTARTNYGYTF

abundance: -
d_gene: -
v_gene: TRBV20-1
j_gene: TRBJ2-7
CDR3nt: TGCAGTGCTAGGTGGCAGGGGAAAGCCTACGAGCAGTACTTC
CDR3aa: CSARWQGKAYEQYF

abundance: many
d_gene: TRBD1
v_gene: TRBV7-2
j_gene: TRBJ1-1
CDR3nt: TGTGCCAGCAGCTCTCGGGGGACAGGGAACACTGAAGCTTTCTTT
CDR3aa: CASSSRGTGNTEAFF

abundance: -
d_gene: TRBD1
v_gene: TRBV7-2
j_gene: TRBJ1-2
CDR3nt: TGTGCCAGCAGCTCCACAGGGGGCTCACACTATGGCTACACCTTC
CDR3aa: CASSSTGGSHYGYTF

abundance: -
d_gene: TRBD1
v_gene: TRBV3-1
j_gene: TRBJ2-3
CDR3nt: TGTGCCAGCAGTCCGGACAGGGGGTCGAATACGCAGTATTTT
CDR3aa: CASSPDRGSNTQYF

abundance: -
d_gene: TRBD2
v_gene: TRBV5-1
j_gene: TRBJ2-7
CDR3nt: TGCGCCAGCAGCCGCAGTGGGTCCCTAGCGGGAGTAACCTACGAGCAGTACTTC
CDR3aa: CASSRSGSLAGVTYEQYF

abundance: -
d_gene: -
v_gene: TRBV9
j_gene: TRBJ1-3
CDR3nt: TGTGCCAGCAGCGTAGGCGGCGGTTCTGGAAACACCATATATTTT
CDR3aa: CASSVGGGSGNTIYF

abundance: -
d_gene: TRBD1
v_gene: TRBV27
j_gene: TRBJ1-2
CDR3nt: TGTGCCAGCAGCCGGACAGGGACGGGGTATGACTATGGCTACACCTTC
CDR3aa: CASSRTGTGYDYGYTF

abundance: many
d_gene: TRBD1
v_gene: TRBV12-3/TRBV12-4
j_gene: TRBJ1-1
CDR3nt: TGTGCCAGCAACTTCAGGGGGGTCAACACTGAAGCTTTCTTT
CDR3aa: CASNFRGVNTEAFF

abundance: many
d_gene: -
v_gene: TRBV6-5
j_gene: TRBJ1-1
CDR3nt: TGTGCCAGCAGTTACTCGAGCCGGGCGAACACTGAAGCTTTCTTT
CDR3aa: CASSYSSRANTEAFF

abundance: -
d_gene: -
v_gene: TRBV4-1
j_gene: TRBJ2-7
CDR3nt: TGCGCCAGCAGTCATAAGGAGCATTTCTACGAGCAGTACTTC
CDR3aa: CASSHKEHFYEQYF

abundance: few
d_gene: -
v_gene: TRBV3-1
j_gene: TRBJ2-2
CDR3nt: TGTGCCAGCAGCCAAGAGAGGCGGTTGTGGACCGGGGAGCTGTTTTTT
CDR3aa: CASSQERRLWTGELFF

abundance: many
d_gene: TRBD2
v_gene: TRBV6-2/TRBV6-3
j_gene: TRBJ2-1
CDR3nt: TGTGCCAGCAGGCGGACTAGCGGGAGGTGGGAGCAGTTCTTC
CDR3aa: CASRRTSGRWEQFF

abundance: -
d_gene: -
v_gene: TRBV6-2/TRBV6-3
j_gene: TRBJ1-1
CDR3nt: TGTGCCAGCAGTTACGGGGCAGTCCTGGGGATACCTAACATGAACACTGAAGCTTTCTTT
CDR3aa: CASSYGAVLGIPNMNTEAFF

abundance: many
d_gene: -
v_gene: TRBV28
j_gene: TRBJ2-1
CDR3nt: TGTGCCAGCCTCCCGGAGGGAAGCTCCTACAATGAGCAGTTCTTC
CDR3aa: CASLPEGSSYNEQFF

abundance: many
d_gene: -
v_gene: TRBV10-3
j_gene: TRBJ1-6
CDR3nt: TGTGCCATCAGTACGGACAGCGATTCACCCCTCCACTTT
CDR3aa: CAISTDSDSPLHF

abundance: -
d_gene: -
v_gene: TRBV20-1
j_gene: TRBJ1-1
CDR3nt: TGCAGTGCTAGAGATAGGCAGCACAATTTGAACACTGAAGCTTTCTTT
CDR3aa: CSARDRQHNLNTEAFF

abundance: -
d_gene: -
v_gene: TRBV6-1
j_gene: TRBJ1-2
CDR3nt: TGTGCCAGCAGTCCCAACCCGCGGTCGGACTATGGCTACACCTTC
CDR3aa: CASSPNPRSDYGYTF

abundance: few
d_gene: -
v_gene: TRBV4-1
j_gene: TRBJ2-1
CDR3nt: TGCGCCAGCAGCCGCAACTTAGGCGGATCCTACAATGAGCAGTTCTTC
CDR3aa: CASSRNLGGSYNEQFF

abundance: few
d_gene: TRBD2
v_gene: TRBV7-8
j_gene: TRBJ2-1
CDR3nt: TGTGCCAGCAGCCTACAGCGGGAGAGCGACAATGAGCAGTTCTTC
CDR3aa: CASSLQRESDNEQFF

abundance: many
d_gene: TRBD1
v_gene: TRBV2
j_gene: TRBJ1-1
CDR3nt: TGTGCCAGCAGTCAGGACAGGAGGATGGGGGACACTGAAGCTTTCTTT
CDR3aa: CASSQDRRMGDTEAFF

abundance: -
d_gene: -
v_gene: TRBV10-3
j_gene: TRBJ1-1
CDR3nt: TGTGCCATCAGTGAGGAGGCAGGTGGGGGCCCGATGAACACTGAAGCTTTCTTT
CDR3aa: CAISEEAGGGPMNTEAFF

abundance: many
d_gene: -
v_gene: TRBV3-1
j_gene: TRBJ1-1
CDR3nt: TGTGCCAGCAGCCAAGCTTCCACTGAAGCTTTCTTT
CDR3aa: CASSQASTEAFF

abundance: many
d_gene: -
v_gene: TRBV7-2
j_gene: TRBJ2-2
CDR3nt: TGTGCCAGCAGCTTACTCACAACGACTCGGAACACCGGGGAGCTGTTTTTT
CDR3aa: CASSLLTTTRNTGELFF

abundance: many
d_gene: -
v_gene: TRBV7-8
j_gene: TRBJ2-5
CDR3nt: TGTGCCAGCAGCTTAATTAGGGAGACCCAGTACTTC
CDR3aa: CASSLIRETQYF

abundance: -
d_gene: TRBD1
v_gene: TRBV27
j_gene: TRBJ2-2
CDR3nt: TGTGCCAGCAGCAACCGACAGGGGCACCCCGCCGGGGAGCTGTTTTTT
CDR3aa: CASSNRQGHPAGELFF